The 9 T cell receptor beta chains below all came from one sample that was sequenced in a study of cytomegalovirus exposure and HLA in healthy donors. PCR employed 60 Vbeta and 13 Jbeta primers. Sequencing was performed with immunoSEQ multiplex PCR; in TCRdb, only in-frame clones are kept and a portion is missing. Of under 200,000 clones listed, 82% are singletons. The sequencing input was PBMCs. The receptors originated from a girl under 18 in good health and CMV-seropositive.

This chain links TRBV6-5 with TRBJ1-1, with 8 bases aligning to TRBD1. J lost 4 bases, V lost 6 bases, and 10 bases had no gene match. From germline, CDR1 is MNHEY and CDR2 SVGAGI. CDR3 size: 15 residues. The CDR3 sequence: CASRVSTGGGTEAFF. In nucleotides, the CDR3 is TGTGCCAGCAGGGTTTCCACAGGGGGAGGCACTGAAGCTTTCTTT.

J is TRBJ2-5 and V is TRBV5-1, with D possibly being TRBD1 (6 bases). Trimming took off 4 bases at V and 2 bases at J, with 12 bases between the two ends. The germline V gene has CDR1 SGHRS and CDR2 YFSETQ. The CDR3 has 14 amino acids. CDR3 in DNA: TGCGCCAGCAGCGGGCCGGGACAACAAGAGACCCAGTACTTC. It codes for CASSGPGQQETQYF.

The V and J genes are TRBV19 and TRBJ1-1; 7 bases are a match to TRBD1. Germline V gene sequence: CDR1 LNHDA, CDR2 SQIVND (reference sequence). J gave up 1 base and V 4 bases, and 3 bases lay outside the gene matches. The CDR3 extends over 14 amino acids. The CDR3 DNA reads TGTGCCAGTAGTACAGGACAGGCGAACACTGAAGCTTTCTTT. Its translation is CASSTGQANTEAFF.

The chain uses TRBV6-4 and TRBJ1-1; 8 nucleotides agree with TRBD1. CDR1 is MRHNA, CDR2 SNTAGT, per germline. The CDR3 contains 15 residues. With V trimmed by 5 bases and J by 2 bases, 7 bases remained unmatched. CDR3: CASSPGRGLNTEAFF. CDR3 bases: TGTGCCAGCAGTCCGGGCAGGGGGCTAAACACTGAAGCTTTCTTT.

The DNA for the CDR3 is TGTGCCAGCAGCGAAACCCCCCCGGGACTAGCGGCGAATACGCAGTATTTT. Amino acid sequence: CASSETPPGLAANTQYF. V is TRBV11-2 and J is TRBJ2-3, with 11 bases fitting TRBD2. The CDR3 is 17 amino acids. The V segment lost 5 bases and the J segment 7 bases; nucleotides outside the gene matches: 14. Germline V gives CDR1 SGHAT, CDR2 FQNNGV.

The rearrangement links TRBV5-4 to TRBJ2-3, with D tentatively TRBD1 (6 bases). The CDR3 consists of 15 residues. V was trimmed by 0 bases and J by 1 base, leaving 9 bases between them. Looked up from germline, CDR1 is SGHNT and CDR2 is YYREEE (reference sequence). For the CDR3, the DNA is TGTGCCAGCAGCTTGGCGGGACACCGCACAGATACGCAGTATTTT. Its protein is CASSLAGHRTDTQYF.

The J gene is TRBJ1-3, the V gene TRBV28, with 7 bases aligning to TRBD1. From germline, CDR1 is MDHEN and CDR2 SYDVKM. CDR3 length equals 15 residues. J lost 6 bases, V lost 1 base, and 6 bases had no gene match. In DNA form, the CDR3 reads TGTGCCAGCAGTTTATCATCCGGGACAGCAAACACCATATATTTT. It yields the protein CASSLSSGTANTIYF.

The gene calls are TRBV28 and TRBJ2-2; 9 positions agree with TRBD2. J was trimmed by 7 bases and V by 2 bases; bases with no gene match: 5. Germline values: CDR1 MDHEN, CDR2 SYDVKM. The length of the CDR3 is 15 residues. The DNA of the CDR3 is TGTGCCAGCAGTTTAGTGGCGGGAGGGGTCGGGGAGCTGTTTTTT. It yields the protein CASSLVAGGVGELFF.

The V gene is TRBV27, the J gene TRBJ2-7; D is unclear. This CDR3 has 15 residues. Trimming took 6 bases from V and 0 from J, leaving 15 bases between them. Germline assignment: CDR1 MNHEY and CDR2 SMNVEV (reference sequence). CDR3 bases: TGTGCCAGCAGCCCGTTGCCTTACACCTCCTACGAGCAGTACTTC. Translated: CASSPLPYTSYEQYF.